This entry lists 32 T cell receptor beta chains sequenced from one sample in a study of blood T cells in healthy people across ages. A sample-barcoded 5' primer and a J-beta primer mix were used in a second PCR of about 6 to 11 cycles. TCRdb re-analysed the 5' RACE reads in MiXCR, keeping a single row per CDR3 protein. The data show about 800,000 distinct CDR3 sequences, around 25% seen once. This same sample was also part of a study on T cells of mothers and their children.

The sample consisted of blood. The receptors derive from a boy between 10 and 17 years old in good health.

This rearrangement joins TRBV6-5 to TRBJ2-2; possible D gene TRBD1, 6 bases. The CDR3 length is 15 residues. Trimming removed 6 bases at V and 3 bases at J, with 14 bases between. Germline values: CDR1 MNHEY, CDR2 SVGAGI. CDR3 amino acids: CASRTGTRDTGELFF. For the CDR3, the DNA is TGTGCCAGCAGAACCGGGACACGCGACACCGGGGAGCTGTTTTTT.

V gene TRBV20-1 combines with J gene TRBJ2-3; the match to TRBD2 covers 8 bases. This CDR3 has 12 amino acids. Germline assignment: CDR1 DFQATT and CDR2 SNEGSKA (reference sequence). With V trimmed by 6 bases and J by 4 bases, 3 bases remained unmatched. CDR3 loop: CSAGTSPDTQYF. CDR3 DNA: TGCAGTGCCGGGACTAGTCCAGATACGCAGTATTTT.

The chain joins TRBV6-5 to TRBJ2-2, with 7 bases fitting TRBD2. The ends lost 2 bases at V and 4 bases at J; junction bases unmatched: 1. Germline V gene lookup returns CDR1 MNHEY and CDR2 SVGAGI. CDR3 length: 14 residues. DNA for the CDR3: TGTGCCAGCAGTTACGGGACTACCACCGGGGAGCTGTTTTTT. Translation: CASSYGTTTGELFF.

This clonotype turned up a few times. This chain uses TRBV28 with TRBJ1-6; 9 bases line up with TRBD1. From germline, CDR1 is MDHEN and CDR2 SYDVKM. CDR3 size: 15 residues. After removal of 5 bases from V and 7 bases from J, the junction contained 6 bases not matched to a gene. The CDR3 protein is CASSPSGQGNSPLHF. DNA for the CDR3: TGTGCCAGCAGTCCATCGGGACAGGGAAATTCACCCCTCCACTTT.

The chain recombines TRBV15 with TRBJ2-4, with D uncertain. CDR1 is LNHNV, CDR2 YYDKDF, per germline (reference sequence). This CDR3 region has 15 residues. Deletions cut 1 base from V and 1 base from J, with 8 bases between. The CDR3 nucleotides are TGTGCCACCAGCAGAGTTGGCGGTGCCAAAAACATTCAGTACTTC. It encodes CATSRVGGAKNIQYF.

This clonotype was observed a few times. The chain is built from TRBV4-1 and TRBJ1-2; D is unresolved. The CDR3 contains 13 residues. V was trimmed by 0 bases and J by 7 bases, leaving 9 bases between them. Germline CDR1 and CDR2: MGHRA and YSYEKL. The CDR3 nucleotides are TGCGCCAGCAGCCAAGATCTTGTGGGTGGCTACACCTTC. Protein: CASSQDLVGGYTF.

The chain couples TRBV6-6 to TRBJ2-1, with 8 bases lining up with TRBD1. The V gene end was trimmed by 6 bases and the J gene end by 5 bases; junction bases not matched to a gene: 18. Per germline, CDR1 MNHNY and CDR2 SVGAGI (reference sequence). CDR3 length equals 18 residues. The CDR3 spells CASSHRPGQQGGNNEQFF. The CDR3 DNA reads TGTGCCAGCAGCCACCGTCCCGGCCAACAGGGGGGAAACAATGAGCAGTTCTTC.

Only a few counts were recorded for this clonotype. This rearrangement joins TRBV29-1 to TRBJ2-3; no clear D gene. V shed 0 bases and J shed 2 bases, with 9 bases lying between them. The germline gives CDR1 SQVTM, CDR2 ANQGSEA. This CDR3 has 14 amino acids. The CDR3: CSVEDWAVTDTQYF. As DNA, the CDR3 is TGCAGCGTTGAAGATTGGGCAGTCACAGATACGCAGTATTTT.

There are a few counts of this clonotype. V usage is TRBV27 and J usage is TRBJ2-5; 9 bases agree with TRBD1. Germline trimming cut 6 bases from V and 4 bases from J; bases unmatched to any gene: 12. This CDR3 is 16 amino acids long. From germline, CDR1 is MNHEY and CDR2 SMNVEV (reference sequence). Written as DNA, the CDR3 is TGTGCCAGCAGGCATCAAGTCGCGACAGGGGGAGAGACCCAGTACTTC. The encoded protein is CASRHQVATGGETQYF.

The V gene is TRBV12-3 or TRBV12-4, the J gene TRBJ1-3; 10 nucleotides agree with TRBD1. The CDR3 runs to 16 residues. V shed 10 bases, J shed 3 bases, and the junction held 12 bases outside the gene matches. CDR3 nucleotide sequence: TGTGCCACCCGACAGGGGGCGATTTTGTTTGGAAACACCATATATTTT. It is translated as CATRQGAILFGNTIYF.

This chain connects TRBV18 to TRBJ2-6, with 7 bases aligning to TRBD1. The CDR3 runs 19 residues. The germline V gene encodes CDR1 KGHSH and CDR2 LQKENI. J gave up 0 bases and V 3 bases, and 11 bases lay outside the gene matches. The CDR3 DNA reads TGTGCCAGCTCACCGACGGTGGCACAGGGGAGCTCTGGGGCCAACGTCCTGACTTTC. It encodes CASSPTVAQGSSGANVLTF.

The chain links TRBV2 to TRBJ2-1, with D perhaps TRBD2 (6 bases). CDR3 size: 16 residues. CDR1 and CDR2 from the germline V gene are SNHLY and FYNNEI. V shed 2 bases and J shed 3 bases, with 14 bases lying between them. CDR3 DNA sequence: TGTGCCAGCAGTGAACCCTTACGCGGGAACTACAATGAGCAGTTCTTC. Encoded protein: CASSEPLRGNYNEQFF.

The genes are TRBV12-3 or TRBV12-4 and TRBJ2-7; 7 bases align to TRBD1. J was trimmed by 5 bases and V by 8 bases; bases with no gene match: 6. The CDR3 extends over 12 amino acids. This CDR3 is CASRDSPNEQYF. For the CDR3, the DNA is TGTGCCAGCCGGGACAGCCCTAACGAGCAGTACTTC.

In its sample, this clonotype was seen a few times. J is TRBJ2-3 and V is TRBV5-1; the match to TRBD1 covers 8 bases. V gave up 2 bases and J gave up 3 bases; unmatched junction bases: 5. CDR1 SGHRS and CDR2 YFSETQ come from the germline V gene. The CDR3 is made up of 15 amino acids. The CDR3 DNA follows: TGCGCCAGCAGCTTAACCGGGACAGGTACAGATACGCAGTATTTT. Residues: CASSLTGTGTDTQYF.

The rearrangement uses TRBV20-1 and TRBJ1-1, with D hard to call. The germline V gene has CDR1 DFQATT and CDR2 SNEGSKA (reference sequence). Trimming left V 3 bases short and J 4 bases short, with 15 bases between. CDR3 length equals 14 residues. CDR3 protein: CSASSPRKGTEAFF. CDR3 DNA: TGCAGTGCTAGCAGTCCTAGGAAGGGCACTGAAGCTTTCTTT.

The chain employs TRBV6-1 and TRBJ2-5; D call uncertain. The closer fit of TRBJ2-7 to the DNA end suggests the J call may be wrong. Germline-derived CDR1 and CDR2 are MNHNS and SASEGT. The CDR3 totals 13 residues. DNA of the CDR3: TGTGCCAGCAGGGCAGGAACTACCTACGAGCAGTACTTC. Protein: CASRAGTTYEQYF.

The V call is TRBV7-3, the J call TRBJ2-5; tentative D call: TRBD1 (6 bases). The CDR3 is made up of 14 amino acids. V was trimmed by 7 bases and J by 2 bases, leaving 14 bases between them. The germline CDR1 and CDR2 sequences are SGHTA and FQGTGA. CDR3 coding DNA: TGTGCCAGCACCGTAGGGGGAGCACAAGAGACCCAGTACTTC. Translation gives CASTVGGAQETQYF.

The chain recombines TRBV28 with TRBJ2-7; D perhaps matches TRBD2 (6 bases). Germline loops: CDR1 MDHEN, CDR2 SYDVKM. The V gene lost 5 bases and the J gene lost 4 bases, with 15 bases spanning the gap. The CDR3 has 14 residues. CDR3 protein: CASSPGLRKYEQYF. The CDR3 nucleotides read TGTGCCAGCAGTCCGGGACTGCGAAAATACGAGCAGTACTTC. The variable domain in full, completed from reference TRBV28 and TRBJ2-7, reads DVKVTQSSRYLVKRTGEKVFLECVQDMDHENMFWYRQDPGLGLRLIYFSYDVKMKEKGDIPEGYSVSREKKERFSLILESASTNQTSMYLCASSPGLRKYEQYFGPGTRLTVT.

The chain couples TRBV6-5 to TRBJ2-4; tentative D call: TRBD1 (6 bases). The V gene's germline CDR1 is MNHEY and CDR2 SVGAGI. The CDR3 covers 13 residues. V shed 5 bases and J shed 7 bases, with 12 bases lying between them. The DNA of the CDR3 is TGTGCCAGCAGTGCCGGGGACATCAACATTCAGTACTTC. Translating it yields CASSAGDINIQYF.

V is TRBV6-2 or TRBV6-3 and J is TRBJ2-2, with TRBD2 identical over 10 bases. The CDR3 spans 16 residues. Unmatched junction bases numbered 5, after V lost 4 bases and J lost 3 bases. Germline V gives CDR1 MNHEY, CDR2 SVGEGT. The CDR3 DNA follows: TGTGCCAGCAGTTTATGGCTAGCGGGGGACACCGGGGAGCTGTTTTTT. It specifies CASSLWLAGDTGELFF.

The chain joins TRBV29-1 to TRBJ2-3, with TRBD2 matching over 9 bases. CDR3 length equals 16 residues. Losses at the gene ends were 6 bases for V and 1 base for J; bases not matched to a gene: 11. Germline V gene data show CDR1 as SQVTM and CDR2 as ANQGSEA. In DNA, the CDR3 is TGCAGCGTCACCGGCGGGAGGGCCTCGGGCACAGATACGCAGTATTTT. This sequence encodes CSVTGGRASGTDTQYF.

This clonotype was observed a few times. This chain uses TRBV3-1 with TRBJ2-3, with D possibly TRBD2 on 7 matching bases. The germline CDR1 and CDR2 sequences are LGHDT and YNNKEL (reference sequence). V shed 3 bases and J shed 5 bases, with 18 bases lying between them. The CDR3 sequence is 16 residues long. The CDR3 loop reads CASSQEGEGAEDTQYF. As DNA, the CDR3 is TGTGCCAGCAGCCAGGAGGGGGAGGGAGCGGAAGATACGCAGTATTTT.

This clonotype was detected a few times. V usage is TRBV10-3 and J usage is TRBJ2-7, with 8 bases identical to TRBD1. The CDR3 runs 15 residues. With V trimmed by 6 bases and J by 0 bases, 7 bases remained unmatched. Germline V gene data show CDR1 as ENHRY and CDR2 as SYGVKD. DNA of the CDR3: TGTGCCATCAGAGGCGGACAGGGTTTCTCCTACGAGCAGTACTTC. It translates to CAIRGGQGFSYEQYF.

This clonotype was seen a handful of times. The rearrangement uses TRBV20-1 and TRBJ2-3; 10 bases fit TRBD2. Germline trimming cut 5 bases from V and 2 bases from J; bases unmatched to any gene: 28. The CDR3 is 22 residues long. Germline values: CDR1 DFQATT, CDR2 SNEGSKA (reference sequence). The CDR3 reads CSAFNPGQPGLASPKTTDTQYF. CDR3 nucleotides: TGCAGTGCTTTTAACCCGGGACAGCCGGGACTAGCGTCTCCGAAGACCACAGATACGCAGTATTTT.

V is TRBV29-1 and J is TRBJ2-1, with no clear D. Germline V gene sequence: CDR1 SQVTM, CDR2 ANQGSEA. This CDR3 has 11 amino acids. Trimming stripped 5 bases from V and 7 bases from J, with 9 bases between. CDR3 coding DNA: TGCAGCGTTCCGACCTCTAATGAGCAGTTCTTC. Its translation: CSVPTSNEQFF.

The chain is built from TRBV5-1 and TRBJ2-5, with D possibly being TRBD1 or TRBD2 (5 bases each). Germline V gene lookup returns CDR1 SGHRS and CDR2 YFSETQ. V lost 0 bases and J 6 bases, leaving 9 bases between the germline ends. This CDR3 region has 13 residues. DNA of the CDR3: TGCGCCAGCAGCTTGGATCAGGGACAGACCCAGTACTTC. This codes for CASSLDQGQTQYF.

This clonotype was seen a handful of times. The chain uses TRBV20-1 and TRBJ1-6, with D tentatively TRBD1 (6 bases). There are 14 residues in the CDR3. Germline V CDR1 and CDR2: DFQATT, SNEGSKA (reference sequence). V lost 5 bases to trimming and J lost 8 bases, with 16 bases between them. CDR3 coding DNA: TGCAGTGCTCCTGTCCCTTCAGGGGATTCACCCCTCCACTTT. This translates into CSAPVPSGDSPLHF.

The V gene is TRBV15, the J gene TRBJ2-3, with TRBD2 identical over 8 bases. The length of the CDR3 is 15 residues. Losses at the gene ends were 5 bases for V and 2 bases for J; bases not matched to a gene: 6. Germline CDR1 is LNHNV and CDR2 is YYDKDF (reference sequence). CDR3 coding DNA: TGTGCCACCAGCGTGCAGCGGGGGATCACAGATACGCAGTATTTT. Translation: CATSVQRGITDTQYF.

The chain carries TRBV4-2 and TRBJ2-7; no firm D call. The J call could be wrong; TRBJ2-5 is a better fit for the DNA end. Germline V lookup: CDR1 LGHNA, CDR2 YNFKEQ. CDR3 length: 15 residues. The CDR3: CASSQEGSRSETQYF. The CDR3, as DNA: TGTGCCAGCAGCCAAGAAGGCAGTAGGTCCGAGACCCAGTACTTC.

This chain uses TRBV12-3 or TRBV12-4 with TRBJ1-2; TRBD1 agrees at 7 bases. Germline trimming cut 5 bases from V and 4 bases from J; bases unmatched to any gene: 7. The CDR3 spans 14 residues. The CDR3 region has the DNA TGTGCCAGCAGTGCCAGGGGGAGAAGCTATGGCTACACCTTC. Protein sequence: CASSARGRSYGYTF.

Only a few counts were recorded for this clonotype. The gene calls are TRBV9 and TRBJ2-5; D remains unclear. This CDR3 has 16 amino acids. Trimming cost V 0 bases and J 2 bases, with 14 bases left between them. Germline-derived CDR1 and CDR2 are SGDLS and YYNGEE. The CDR3 DNA reads TGTGCCAGCAGCGTAGCGGTGGGGTCAGCACAAGAGACCCAGTACTTC. It is translated as CASSVAVGSAQETQYF.

The chain recombines TRBV7-9 with TRBJ2-2; D possibly matches TRBD1 or TRBD2 (6 bases each). Germline V gene sequence: CDR1 SEHNR, CDR2 FQNEAQ (reference sequence). This CDR3 has 15 residues. V lost 5 bases to trimming and J lost 5 bases, with 15 bases between them. CDR3 loop: CASSPRQEGTGELFF. Written as DNA, the CDR3 is TGTGCCAGCAGCCCGAGACAGGAGGGAACCGGGGAGCTGTTTTTT. The variable domain in full, completed from reference TRBV7-9 and TRBJ2-2, reads DTGVSQNPRHKITKRGQNVTFRCDPISEHNRLYWYRQTLGQGPEFLTYFQNEAQLEKSRLLSDRFSAERPKGSFSTLEIQRTEQGDSAMYLCASSPRQEGTGELFFGEGSRLTVL.